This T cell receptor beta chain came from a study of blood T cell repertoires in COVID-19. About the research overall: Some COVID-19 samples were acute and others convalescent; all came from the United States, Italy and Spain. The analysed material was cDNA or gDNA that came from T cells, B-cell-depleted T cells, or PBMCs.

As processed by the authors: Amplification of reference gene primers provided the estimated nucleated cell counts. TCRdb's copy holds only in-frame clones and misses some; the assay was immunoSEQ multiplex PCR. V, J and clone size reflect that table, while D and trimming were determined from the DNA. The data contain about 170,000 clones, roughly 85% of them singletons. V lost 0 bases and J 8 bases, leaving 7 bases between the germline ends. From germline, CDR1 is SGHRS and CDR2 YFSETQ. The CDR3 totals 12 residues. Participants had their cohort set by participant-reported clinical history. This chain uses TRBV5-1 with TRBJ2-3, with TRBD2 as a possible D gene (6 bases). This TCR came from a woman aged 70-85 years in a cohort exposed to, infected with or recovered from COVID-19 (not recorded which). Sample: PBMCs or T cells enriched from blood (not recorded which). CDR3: CASSLVEGTQYF. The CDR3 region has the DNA TGCGCCAGCAGCTTGGTGGAGGGTACGCAGTATTTT.